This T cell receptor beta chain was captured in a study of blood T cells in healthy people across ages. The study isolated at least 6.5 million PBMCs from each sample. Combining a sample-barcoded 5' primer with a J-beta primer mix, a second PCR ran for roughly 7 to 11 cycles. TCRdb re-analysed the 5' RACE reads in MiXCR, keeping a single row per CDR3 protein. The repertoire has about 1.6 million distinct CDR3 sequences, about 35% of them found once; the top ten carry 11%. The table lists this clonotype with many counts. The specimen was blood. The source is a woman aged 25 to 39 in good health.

Here the CDR3 DNA reads TGTGCCAGCACCCCGAGGGGGGGGGACCACTACGAGCAGTACTTC. Its translation is CASTPRGGDHYEQYF. The V call is TRBV7-9, the J call TRBJ2-7; D is possibly TRBD2 (7 bases). The germline gives CDR1 SEHNR, CDR2 FQNEAQ (reference sequence). The V end lost 7 bases, the J end lost 3 bases, and 19 bases lay between the germline ends. The CDR3 has 15 residues.